This TCR beta chain was captured by sequencing in a study of shared T cell receptors in the human thymus. Profiling relied on immunoSEQ multiplex PCR, and the TCRdb table lists in-frame clones only, not all of them. The table records approximately 760,000 clones, approximately 83% of them present only once. V was shortened by 4 bases and J by 4 bases, with 23 bases between the two germline ends. Germline V gene sequence: CDR1 LNHDA, CDR2 SQIVND (reference sequence). The CDR3 covers 17 residues. This same sample was also taken into another study, of human thymus T cells. That investigation notes: The sample donors, healthy Finnish infants, were having corrective surgery for congenital heart defects. Corrective cardiac operations yielded the resected thymus tissue. There appeared to be biased usage of V and J genes in thymic and blood repertoires. What related research reported was that thymic repertoires overlapped highly among unrelated individuals.

The clonotype was recovered from a girl less than two years old with a congenital heart defect. Material for sequencing was thymocytes. The V gene is TRBV19, the J gene TRBJ2-7; a possible D gene is TRBD1 (5 bases). CDR3 residues: CASSRRTFPSLHYEQYF. The CDR3, as DNA: TGTGCCAGTAGTAGAAGGACATTCCCCTCACTACATTACGAGCAGTACTTC. Variable domain in full (rest from reference TRBV19 and TRBJ2-7): DGGITQSPKYLFRKEGQNVTLSCEQNLNHDAMYWYRQDPGQGLRLIYYSQIVNDFQKGDIAEGYSVSREKKESFPLTVTSAQKNPTAFYLCASSRRTFPSLHYEQYFGPGTRLTVT.